This T cell receptor (beta chain) originates from a study of T cells in Graves' hyperthyroidism and ophthalmopathy. To note about this clonotype: The antigen remains unidentified. Because it lacks the conserved phenylalanine or tryptophan at the end, this CDR3 is likely a read error. The limits of the CDR3 on the DNA are not certain, so only TCRdb's listed CDR3 is given.

The CDR3 totals 11 residues, both ends included. Germline-derived CDR1 and CDR2 are SGHTA and FQGTGA. Regions amplified from RNA transcripts were the TCR beta CDR3 regions. The TCR CDR3 was amplified in a first-round RT-PCR using the HTBI primer set. TCRdb passed the multiplex PCR reads through MiXCR, listing each CDR3 protein once. The table includes around 580,000 distinct CDR3 sequences, roughly 46% detected once. Study-level results: Researchers found most expanded thyroid clonotypes above 0.001 in blood as well.

This rearrangement joins TRBV7-3 to TRBJ1-5; the DNA was not compared with TRBD1, the D call given in the table. Sample: peripheral blood or thyroid tissue (not recorded which). This sequence was found in a woman between 18 and 30 years old with Graves' hyperthyroidism. This chain's CDR3 is CASRAIPDSYR.